The T cell receptor beta chain described here comes from a study of blood T cell repertoires in COVID-19. At the level of the study: Collection of acute and convalescent COVID-19 samples took place in the United States, Italy and Spain. The analysed material was cDNA or gDNA that came from T cells, B-cell-depleted T cells, or PBMCs.

Recovery among Cohort 3 donors was established by two negative PCRs, clearance, or symptom resolution. The CDR3 extends over 16 amino acids. The germline V gene has CDR1 LGHDT and CDR2 YNNKEL (reference sequence). V shed 0 bases and J shed 5 bases, with 16 bases lying between them. Sequenced by immunoSEQ multiplex PCR; TCRdb stores in-frame clones only, minus some. The table includes approximately 230,000 clones, 65% to 90% detected once. V and J are TRBV3-1 (or the pseudogene TRBV3-2) and TRBJ1-1, with D hard to call. This TCR was recovered from a man between 40 and 49 years old who had recovered from COVID-19. The material sequenced was PBMCs or T cells enriched from blood (not recorded which). The CDR3 protein is CASSQDPGMPRTEAFF. CDR3 in DNA: TGTGCCAGCAGCCAAGATCCGGGAATGCCGAGGACTGAAGCTTTCTTT.